This T cell receptor (beta chain) was documented in a study of cytomegalovirus exposure and HLA in healthy donors. Study-level results: In a later analysis, at a false discovery rate of 0.05, 15,000 to 20,000 TCR beta sequences matched HLA alleles.

Germline V gene data show CDR1 as MNHEY and CDR2 as SVGAGI. The CDR3 covers 13 residues. The ends were cut back, 6 bases at V and 5 bases at J, with 14 bases in the middle. The PCR was carried out with 60 Vbeta primers and 13 Jbeta primers. The table came from immunoSEQ multiplex PCR; TCRdb's copy has only in-frame clones and leaves some out. This table holds more than 130,000 clones, more than 75% found once. On this clone itself: The antigen is not known.

The sample consisted of PBMCs. The V gene is TRBV6-5, the J gene TRBJ2-7, with unresolved D. This TCR came from a male donor in good health and CMV-seronegative. This chain's CDR3 is CASRSRLVDEQYF. CDR3 sequence (DNA): TGTGCCAGCAGAAGCCGACTTGTCGACGAGCAGTACTTC.